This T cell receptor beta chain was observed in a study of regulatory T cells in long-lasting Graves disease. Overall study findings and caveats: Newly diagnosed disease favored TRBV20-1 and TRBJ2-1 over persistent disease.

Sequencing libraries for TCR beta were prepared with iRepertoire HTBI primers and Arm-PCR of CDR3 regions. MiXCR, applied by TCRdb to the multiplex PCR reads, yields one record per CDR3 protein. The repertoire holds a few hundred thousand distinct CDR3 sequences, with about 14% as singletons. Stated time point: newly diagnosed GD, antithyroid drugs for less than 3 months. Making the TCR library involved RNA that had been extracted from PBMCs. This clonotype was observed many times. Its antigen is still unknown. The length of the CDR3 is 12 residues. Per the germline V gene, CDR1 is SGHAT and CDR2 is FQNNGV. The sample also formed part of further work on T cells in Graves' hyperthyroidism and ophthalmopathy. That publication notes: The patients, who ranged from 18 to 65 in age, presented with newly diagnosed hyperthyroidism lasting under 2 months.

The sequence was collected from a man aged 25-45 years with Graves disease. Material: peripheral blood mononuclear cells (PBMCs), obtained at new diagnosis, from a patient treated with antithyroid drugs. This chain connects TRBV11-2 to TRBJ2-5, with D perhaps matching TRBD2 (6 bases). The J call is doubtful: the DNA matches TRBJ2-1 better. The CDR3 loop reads CASSSTSYGQFF. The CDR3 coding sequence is TGTGCCAGCAGCTCCACTAGCTACGGGCAGTTCTTC.